A single sample gave rise to the 5 T cell receptor beta chains below, sequenced in a study of blood T cell repertoires in COVID-19. Produced via immunoSEQ multiplex PCR; TCRdb's table is partial and in-frame only. The sample holds approximately 300,000 clones; 88% are singletons and the top ten take 11%. The sample consisted of peripheral blood. Receptors originate from a young woman with COVID-19, enrolled during active disease.

CDR3 in DNA: TGCGCCAGCAGCTTGGCCGTCAGGGAAAGTAATTCACCCCTCCACTTT. It specifies CASSLAVRESNSPLHF. The gene calls are TRBV5-1 and TRBJ1-6; TRBD1 is a possible D gene (5 bases). The V end was cut by 0 bases, the J end by 6 bases, with 13 bases between. Germline CDR1 reads SGHRS; CDR2 reads YFSETQ. This CDR3 spans 16 amino acids.

This chain joins TRBV28 and TRBJ2-5; 12 nucleotides align to TRBD1. This CDR3 region has 15 residues. J gave up 4 bases and V 6 bases, and 6 bases lay outside the gene matches. The germline CDR1 and CDR2 sequences are MDHEN and SYDVKM. This CDR3 reads CASSAGQGATETQYF. Here the CDR3 DNA reads TGTGCCAGCAGCGCGGGACAGGGGGCAACAGAGACCCAGTACTTC.

The chain uses TRBV4-2 and TRBJ2-5; 9 bases are a match to TRBD2. There are 18 residues in the CDR3. Germline V gene data show CDR1 as LGHNA and CDR2 as YNFKEQ. Germline trimming cut 0 bases from V and 4 bases from J; bases unmatched to any gene: 12. The CDR3 loop is CASSQEVAGGPGIETQYF. CDR3 bases: TGTGCCAGCAGCCAAGAGGTCGCGGGAGGGCCCGGTATAGAGACCCAGTACTTC.

The chain is built from TRBV6-1 and TRBJ1-1, with TRBD1 matching 8 bases. Germline CDR1 is MNHNS and CDR2 is SASEGT. Trimming cost V 2 bases and J 10 bases; bases outside gene matches: 9. The CDR3 is 14 amino acids. The CDR3 loop reads CASSERARGPGAFF. The CDR3 nucleotides read TGTGCCAGCAGTGAAAGGGCCAGGGGGCCGGGAGCTTTCTTT.

V and J are TRBV14 and TRBJ1-4; no firm D call. Germline-derived CDR1 and CDR2 are SGHDN and FVKESK. The CDR3 is made up of 14 amino acids. V was clipped by 1 base and J by 7 bases, with 10 bases between them. CDR3 nucleotide sequence: TGTGCCAGCAGCCAAGGAGGGCTTACTGAAAAACTGTTTTTT. It translates to CASSQGGLTEKLFF.